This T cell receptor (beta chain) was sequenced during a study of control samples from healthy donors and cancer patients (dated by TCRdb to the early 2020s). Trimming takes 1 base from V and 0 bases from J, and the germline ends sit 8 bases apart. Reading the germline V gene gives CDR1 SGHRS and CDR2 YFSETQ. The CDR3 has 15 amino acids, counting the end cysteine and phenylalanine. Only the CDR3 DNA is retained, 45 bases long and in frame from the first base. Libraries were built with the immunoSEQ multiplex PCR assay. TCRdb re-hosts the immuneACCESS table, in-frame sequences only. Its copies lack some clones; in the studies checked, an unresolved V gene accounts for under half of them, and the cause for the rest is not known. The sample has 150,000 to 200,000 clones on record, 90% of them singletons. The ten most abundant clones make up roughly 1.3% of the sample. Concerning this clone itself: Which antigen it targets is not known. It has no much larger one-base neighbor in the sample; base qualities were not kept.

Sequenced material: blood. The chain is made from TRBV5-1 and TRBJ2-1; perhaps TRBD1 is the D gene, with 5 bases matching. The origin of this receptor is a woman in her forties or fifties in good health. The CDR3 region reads CASSLLTGSYNEQFF. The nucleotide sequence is TGCGCCAGCAGCTTGCTAACAGGCTCCTACAATGAGCAGTTCTTC.